A single sample is the source of the 14 T cell receptor beta chains below, sequenced in a study of blood T cell repertoires in COVID-19. Using immunoSEQ multiplex PCR, the repertoire was profiled, and TCRdb retains in-frame clones only, with some absent. The table records 95,000 to 150,000 clones, about 91% of them present only once. Material: peripheral blood. The receptors here all came from a woman aged 45-60 years with active or convalescent COVID-19.

The rearrangement uses TRBV7-9 and TRBJ2-7, with D unresolved. This CDR3 has 14 residues. The V gene's germline CDR1 is SEHNR and CDR2 FQNEAQ (reference sequence). V lost 5 bases and J 2 bases, leaving 13 bases between the germline ends. The DNA of the CDR3 is TGTGCCAGCAGCAGTTTACTCCTAACCTACGAGCAGTACTTC. Translating gives CASSSLLLTYEQYF.

In its sample, this clone was seen once. This rearrangement joins TRBV7-2 to TRBJ2-7; TRBD2 matches 15 bases. This CDR3 spans 17 amino acids. V gave up 3 bases and J gave up 4 bases; unmatched junction bases: 7. Germline loops: CDR1 SGHTA, CDR2 FQGNSA. CDR3 bases: TGTGCCAGCAGCTTTGGACTAGCGGGAGGGAATCCTTACGAGCAGTACTTC. Its translation: CASSFGLAGGNPYEQYF.

This clone was seen only once. This sequence joins TRBV4-3 and TRBJ1-1; D may be TRBD1 (6 bases). Germline CDR1 is LGHNA and CDR2 is YSLEER. The ends were cut back, 0 bases at V and 5 bases at J, with 19 bases in the middle. The CDR3 sequence is 17 residues long. The CDR3 sequence: CASSQDVRATGPTEAFF. The CDR3, as DNA: TGCGCCAGCAGCCAAGATGTCCGTGCAACAGGGCCGACTGAAGCTTTCTTT.

The chain employs TRBV3-1 (or the pseudogene TRBV3-2) and TRBJ2-7; 7 bases line up with TRBD2. Germline loops: CDR1 LGHDT, CDR2 YNNKEL (reference sequence). V shed 0 bases and J 6 bases; nucleotides not matched to a gene: 8. The CDR3 totals 15 residues. The DNA of the CDR3 is TGTGCCAGCAGCCAAGACCGAAGGACTAGATCCGAGCAGTACTTC. As protein: CASSQDRRTRSEQYF.

This clone was counted a single time. J is TRBJ1-1 and V is TRBV27, with D perhaps matching TRBD1 (6 bases). Trimming shortened V by 8 bases and J by 0 bases, and 16 bases separated the two germline ends. The CDR3 is 15 residues long. Germline V gene data show CDR1 as MNHEY and CDR2 as SMNVEV (reference sequence). For the CDR3, the DNA is TGTGCCAGCGCCCGACAGGTAAACGTGAACACTGAAGCTTTCTTT. It encodes CASARQVNVNTEAFF.

V gene TRBV28 combines with J gene TRBJ1-1; D gene unclear. The CDR3 consists of 12 residues. V lost 7 bases and J lost 4, with 10 bases in between. The germline gives CDR1 MDHEN, CDR2 SYDVKM. CDR3 in amino acids: CASMWEGTEAFF. The DNA for the CDR3 is TGTGCCAGCATGTGGGAGGGCACTGAAGCTTTCTTT.

CDR3 sequence (DNA): TGTGCCACCAGACAGGGGGGGAACGGGGAGCTGTTTTTT. Protein product: CATRQGGNGELFF. The rearrangement links TRBV10-3 to TRBJ2-2; TRBD1 aligns across 9 bases. Germline CDR1 reads ENHRY; CDR2 reads SYGVKD. The CDR3 runs to 13 residues. V was clipped by 10 bases and J by 7 bases; unmatched bases: 7.

The chain links TRBV6-2 or TRBV6-3 to TRBJ2-2; 15 nucleotides agree with TRBD2. The germline V gene encodes CDR1 MNHEY and CDR2 SVGEGT. V lost 2 bases to trimming and J lost 4 bases; unmatched junction nucleotides: 5. The CDR3 contains 18 residues. This CDR3 reads CASSYVRTSGRVTGELFF. DNA of the CDR3: TGTGCCAGCAGTTACGTCCGGACTAGCGGGAGGGTCACCGGGGAGCTGTTTTTT.

The chain combines TRBV3-1 (or the pseudogene TRBV3-2) with TRBJ2-1; 8 nucleotides agree with TRBD2. The CDR3 is made up of 17 amino acids. The J segment lost 0 bases and the V segment lost 1 base, leaving 5 bases of the junction unmatched. Germline V gene lookup returns CDR1 LGHDT and CDR2 YNNKEL (reference sequence). In DNA form, the CDR3 reads TGTGCCAGCAGCCAAGTAGGCGGGACTAGCTCCTACAATGAGCAGTTCTTC. Its protein product is CASSQVGGTSSYNEQFF.

The CDR3 sequence is CASSQGQGFYEQYF. DNA of the CDR3: TGTGCCAGCAGCCAGGGACAGGGGTTCTACGAGCAGTACTTC. The gene calls are TRBV14 and TRBJ2-7; 10 bases fit TRBD1. J gave up 3 bases and V 3 bases, and 2 bases lay outside the gene matches. This CDR3 comprises 14 residues. In germline, CDR1 is SGHDN, CDR2 FVKESK.

CDR3 residues: CASSPIGDTEAFF. The CDR3 nucleotides are TGTGCCAGCAGTCCCATCGGAGACACTGAAGCTTTCTTT. The chain carries TRBV7-6 and TRBJ1-1; D uncertain. V was clipped by 6 bases and J by 3 bases, with 11 bases between them. The CDR3 is 13 amino acids. Per the germline V gene, CDR1 is SGHVS and CDR2 is FNYEAQ.

The chain employs TRBV19 and TRBJ2-1; the match to TRBD2 covers 9 bases. The ends lost 7 bases at V and 3 bases at J; junction bases unmatched: 7. Germline CDR1 LNHDA, CDR2 SQIVND (reference sequence). The CDR3 loop spans 15 amino acids. CDR3 in DNA: TGTGCCAGTACCCCGACTAGCGGAGTCTACAATGAGCAGTTCTTC. Protein product: CASTPTSGVYNEQFF.

This chain links TRBV9 with TRBJ2-3; TRBD1 matches 12 bases. CDR3 length equals 21 residues. Germline CDR1 is SGDLS and CDR2 is YYNGEE. V shed 4 bases, J shed 4 bases, and the junction held 22 bases outside the gene matches. As DNA, the CDR3 is TGTGCCAGCAGCACACAACCGGGACAGGGGGCGAGTCCGGGCTTGGCAGATACGCAGTATTTT. Amino acid sequence: CASSTQPGQGASPGLADTQYF.

V and J are TRBV7-2 and TRBJ1-1; D remains ambiguous. V shed 2 bases and J shed 4 bases, with 11 bases lying between them. The CDR3 covers 14 residues. The germline gives CDR1 SGHTA, CDR2 FQGNSA. The CDR3 DNA follows: TGTGCCAGCAGCTTAAACGCGGGGATCACTGAAGCTTTCTTT. Translation gives CASSLNAGITEAFF.